This is a list of T cell receptor beta chains from one sample in a study of blood T cell repertoires in COVID-19. TCRdb keeps only in-frame clones here, not all; method: immunoSEQ multiplex PCR. The table includes nearly 200,000 clones, approximately 84% detected once. Sequencing was carried out using PBMCs or T cells enriched from blood (not recorded which). The receptor set was obtained from a man in his forties or fifties who had recovered from COVID-19. The CDR3 runs from the conserved cysteine through the conserved F or W. A D gene is named only where the DNA matches it firmly. Clone size is stated in some rows and not others, as once, few, many or a class when expanded.

abundance	v_gene	j_gene	d_gene	CDR3nt	CDR3aa
.	TRBV6-2/TRBV6-3	TRBJ2-7	TRBD2	TGTGCCAGCAGTTACCTAGCGGGGGGGCCGAACGAGCAGTACTTC	CASSYLAGGPNEQYF
few	TRBV2	TRBJ1-2	.	TGTGCCAGCAGTGTCGGGGAGGGCTACACCTTC	CASSVGEGYTF
once	TRBV5-4	TRBJ1-2	TRBD1	TGTGCCAGCAGCCCGGACAGGGAACGACTGGGTTACACCTTC	CASSPDRERLGYTF
.	TRBV7-9	TRBJ1-3	.	TGTGCCAGTATCCTTGGAAACACCATATATTTT	CASILGNTIYF
.	TRBV7-9	TRBJ2-3	TRBD2	TGTGCCAGCAGCTTCGTCCGGACTAGCGGCACAGATACGCAGTATTTT	CASSFVRTSGTDTQYF
.	TRBV28	TRBJ1-1	.	TGTGCCAGCAGTTTACGAGGGTTGGGCACTGAAGCTTTCTTT	CASSLRGLGTEAFF
once	TRBV4-2	TRBJ1-3	.	TGTGCCAGCAGCCAACTACAGGGTGGCAGGGGAAACACCATATATTTT	CASSQLQGGRGNTIYF
few	TRBV5-1	TRBJ2-1	TRBD1	TGCGCCAGCAGCCCGAAACTCGGGACAGGGAACAATGAGCAGTTCTTC	CASSPKLGTGNNEQFF
once	TRBV5-6	TRBJ2-7	.	TGTGCCAGCAGCTTGCTTTCAGGGGTGCACGAGCAGTACTTC	CASSLLSGVHEQYF
.	TRBV6-5	TRBJ1-5	.	TGTGCCAGCAGCGGGGGAGCAGGGCATCAGCCCCAGCATTTT	CASSGGAGHQPQHF
.	TRBV11-3	TRBJ1-5	.	TGTGCCAGCAGCTTACAGCAGGCCAGCAATCAGCCCCAGCATTTT	CASSLQQASNQPQHF
once	TRBV7-9	TRBJ2-3	TRBD2	TGTGCCGAGGGGCCTAGCGGGGGCCGCACAGATACGCAGTATTTT	CAEGPSGGRTDTQYF
once	TRBV3-1/TRBV3-2	TRBJ1-5	.	TGTGCCAGCAGCCAAGGACAGAATCAGCCCCAGCATTTT	CASSQGQNQPQHF
.	TRBV11-3	TRBJ2-3	TRBD2	TGTGCCAGCAGCAGAGGACTAGCGGGGGCGGCAGATACGCAGTATTTT	CASSRGLAGAADTQYF
.	TRBV11-1	TRBJ2-3	.	TGTGCCAGCAGCGAAAACAGGGAGACGCAGTATTTT	CASSENRETQYF
.	TRBV10-1	TRBJ1-2	TRBD1	TGCGCCAGCAGGGGACAGGCTTCATTATTCTATGGCTACACCTTC	CASRGQASLFYGYTF
.	TRBV20-1	TRBJ2-1	.	TGCAGTGCCAGACTGGGGCGTGAGCAGTTCTTC	CSARLGREQFF
.	TRBV7-2	TRBJ2-3	TRBD2	TGTGCCAGCAGCGCAACTAGCGGGGGATGGGGTACGCAGTATTTT	CASSATSGGWGTQYF
.	TRBV13	TRBJ1-3	.	TGTGCCAGCAGCTTATACGGAGGGAGCCTCTCTGGAAACACCATATATTTT	CASSLYGGSLSGNTIYF
.	TRBV7-2	TRBJ1-2	.	TGTGCCAGCAGCGAGGCAGGGATCATCTATGGCTACACCTTC	CASSEAGIIYGYTF
once	TRBV28	TRBJ2-5	.	TGTGCCAGCAGTTTAAATGGGGCGGGGAGCACCCAGTACTTC	CASSLNGAGSTQYF
once	TRBV10-1	TRBJ1-1	.	TGCGCCAGCAGTGAGGGTAAGACAAGGGAAGCTTTCTTT	CASSEGKTREAFF
.	TRBV18	TRBJ1-6	.	TGTGCCAGCTCTCCCACGACATTCTATAATTCACCCCTCCACTTT	CASSPTTFYNSPLHF
.	TRBV4-1	TRBJ2-4	TRBD1	TGCGCCAGCAGCCAACCTAACAGGGGCGCACGAAACATTCAGTACTTC	CASSQPNRGARNIQYF
.	TRBV10-1	TRBJ2-7	TRBD2	TGCGCCAGCAGCCGAGCGGGGGGTTACGAGCAGTACTTC	CASSRAGGYEQYF
.	TRBV5-4	TRBJ1-2	.	TGTGCCAGCAGCTTGCGGGTTGGAGGCTACACCTTC	CASSLRVGGYTF
.	TRBV18	TRBJ1-1	.	TGTGCCAGCTCACCACCAAACCAAGCAGAAGCTTTCTTT	CASSPPNQAEAFF
.	TRBV27	TRBJ2-5	TRBD1	TGTGCCAGCGCCCATCGACAGGGACGAGAGACCCAGTACTTC	CASAHRQGRETQYF
.	TRBV2	TRBJ1-2	TRBD1	TGTGCCAGCAGAGGGGACAGGGGACTCGTTAACTATGGCTACACCTTC	CASRGDRGLVNYGYTF
.	TRBV3-1/TRBV3-2	TRBJ1-1	TRBD1	TGTGCCAGCAGCCAGATGCTGACAGGGGGAACTGAAGCTTTCTTT	CASSQMLTGGTEAFF
once	TRBV11-2	TRBJ2-4	TRBD2	TGTGCCAGCAGCCAGGACCTACGGGGGGGCCAAGACATTCAGTACTTC	CASSQDLRGGQDIQYF
.	TRBV6-4	TRBJ2-2	.	TGTGCCAGCAGTGACTCCCTTCTGGGGGGGCGACGGGAGCTGTTTTTT	CASSDSLLGGRRELFF
.	TRBV6-5	TRBJ1-1	.	TGTGCCAGCAGTTACCCGCCCGGCGGAGAGGGCACTGAAGCTTTCTTT	CASSYPPGGEGTEAFF
.	TRBV19	TRBJ2-5	TRBD2	TGTGCCAGTAGTACCCTCCTAGCGGGGGAAGAGACCCAGTACTTC	CASSTLLAGEETQYF
.	TRBV5-4	TRBJ2-2	TRBD1	TGTGCCAGCAGCACGGACAGGGAGAGCACCGGGGAGCTGTTTTTT	CASSTDRESTGELFF
few	TRBV7-9	TRBJ2-1	.	TGTGCCAGCAGCTTAGCTTATGGACTGCAGTTCTTC	CASSLAYGLQFF
.	TRBV6-4	TRBJ2-3	TRBD2	TGTGCCAGCAGCCCGAGCGGGGGCTCAGTTACGCAGTATTTT	CASSPSGGSVTQYF
once	TRBV7-6	TRBJ2-3	TRBD2	TGTGCCAGCAGCTTAACCCTAGCGGGGACAGATACGCAGTATTTT	CASSLTLAGTDTQYF
few	TRBV19	TRBJ2-7	.	TGTGCCAGTAGTATCCCGGGGACTTACGAGCAGTACTTC	CASSIPGTYEQYF
.	TRBV2	TRBJ2-3	TRBD2	TGTGCCAGCACCCCCCTAGCGGGGGGCCGGACAGATACGCAGTATTTT	CASTPLAGGRTDTQYF
.	TRBV6-5	TRBJ2-7	.	TGTGCCAGCAGTTACAACCCAGAATTATACGAGCAGTACTTC	CASSYNPELYEQYF
.	TRBV4-1	TRBJ2-1	.	TGCGCCAGCTCCTTAACACCAGTCGAGGATGAGCAGTTCTTC	CASSLTPVEDEQFF
once	TRBV6-5	TRBJ2-3	.	TGTGCCAGCAGTTACGCGGAGGGGTGGAGGACAGATACGCAGTATTTT	CASSYAEGWRTDTQYF
.	TRBV7-9	TRBJ1-6	TRBD1	TGTGCCAGCAGCTCCCCTACGGACAGGTTGAATTCACCCCTCCACTTT	CASSSPTDRLNSPLHF
.	TRBV6-1	TRBJ1-2	.	TGTGCCAGCAGCCGCCGCGGACAGCACTATGGCTACACCTTC	CASSRRGQHYGYTF
.	TRBV5-4	TRBJ1-1	.	TGTGCCAGCAGCTCCGCGGGCCCCGAACGGGCTGAAGCTTTCTTT	CASSSAGPERAEAFF
.	TRBV5-1	TRBJ2-5	.	TGCGCCAGCAGCCCCGGGGCAGGGGTGGAGACCCAGTACTTC	CASSPGAGVETQYF
.	TRBV5-3	TRBJ2-7	TRBD2	TGTGCCAGAAGCTTGAGGGCGGGGGGGCCCTACGAGCAGTACTTC	CARSLRAGGPYEQYF
.	TRBV5-1	TRBJ2-7	TRBD1	TGCGCCAGCAGCTTGGCCCCGACAGGGGACGAGCAGTACTTC	CASSLAPTGDEQYF
.	TRBV28	TRBJ2-2	.	TGTGCCATATGGGGGGCGAACACCGGGGAGCTGTTTTTT	CAIWGANTGELFF
.	TRBV7-9	TRBJ1-1	.	TGTGCCAGCAGCATACATCGGAACACTGAAGCTTTCTTT	CASSIHRNTEAFF
.	TRBV27	TRBJ1-2	TRBD1	TGTGCCAGCAGTTCCATCTCCCGGGACAGCTATGGCTACACCTTC	CASSSISRDSYGYTF
once	TRBV13	TRBJ2-3	.	TGTGCCAGCAGCTTAGTCGCGGGACTCTTTAGCACAGATACGCAGTATTTT	CASSLVAGLFSTDTQYF
.	TRBV6-5	TRBJ2-5	TRBD2	TGTGCCAGCACCCCGCGGGGGGGAGGGGAGACCCAGTACTTC	CASTPRGGGETQYF
.	TRBV30	TRBJ1-1	.	TGTGCCTGGACCCGTAGGGGTGGGGAAATGAACACTGAAGCTTTCTTT	CAWTRRGGEMNTEAFF
.	TRBV28	TRBJ1-3	.	TGTGCCAGCAGTTCCCACAACTCTGGAAACACCATATATTTT	CASSSHNSGNTIYF
once	TRBV11-2	TRBJ2-7	.	TGTGCCAGCAGCTTGCGTGACAGGTTCTCTGAGCAGTACTTC	CASSLRDRFSEQYF
.	TRBV11-2	TRBJ1-1	.	TGTGCCAGCAGCTCCCCGGCTGAAGCTTTCTTT	CASSSPAEAFF
.	TRBV6-5	TRBJ1-4	.	TGTGCCAGCAGTTACTTACAGGATGGTGAAAAACTGTTTTTT	CASSYLQDGEKLFF